This TCR beta chain was sequenced during a study of blood T cells in healthy people across ages (dated by TCRdb to about 2015). Study-level background: In model experiments, template switching captured roughly one uniquely barcoded TCR beta cDNA molecule for every two T cells. Age-related changes in TCR beta repertoire diversity were measured in the study by deep sequencing normalized with unique cDNA molecular identifiers. Four age groups were formed from the donors: young (average 16 years), middle-aged (approximately 39), aged (roughly 59) and long-lived (roughly 88). To avoid experimental bias, donors of different ages were randomly spread across the sequencing lanes. Using the same blood draw, the study looked at two additional independent replicas of 1 million unique cDNA reads for two donors, one aged 18 to 30 and the other aged 80 or older.

Overall study results and their limits: Estimates of total diversity from one million sequenced T cells were regarded as lower bounds and underestimates. A strong correlation was found between observed TCR beta diversity and the percentage of naive T cells measured by flow cytometry. Compared with the aged group, the long-lived group had more naive CD4+ T cells, fewer expanded clones and increased TCR diversity, suggesting age selection. Because profiling used bulk unsorted PBMCs, naive and antigen-experienced compartments could not be compared conclusively. As age increased, observed TCR beta diversity per million T cells dropped in a roughly linear way, and a significant reduction was already evident by age 40. Donor CMV infection status was unknown, potentially confounding age-related changes in expanded clonotypes.

Library preparation employed 5' RACE. Sequencing used an Illumina HiSeq 2500. The second PCR ran for about 6 to 11 cycles and used a J-beta primer mix along with a sample-barcoded 5' primer. A unique molecular identifier was introduced onto each TCR beta cDNA molecule by a template-switch 5' adaptor carrying 12 random nucleotides. Each sample yielded at least 2.5 million CDR3-containing paired-end reads. The Mint cDNA synthesis kit, primed by a TRBC-specific oligonucleotide, was used to synthesize first-strand cDNA from all RNA. After uracil-DNA glycosylase treatment, a first 18-cycle PCR used universal primers M1SS and BC2_uni_R on all cDNA. Under the source paper's analysis protocol: Each sample was normalized by randomly selecting 1 million high-quality reads, each carrying a distinct molecular identifier. Reads with shared molecular identifiers were discarded instead of being binned into consensus sequences. MiTCR, set to a Q25 quality threshold and the strictest error-elimination algorithm, was used for CDR3 identification, clonotype clustering and error correction. A nonparametric unseen species model with Euler transformation was used to estimate lower-bound total TCR beta diversity. The public reads were reprocessed in TCRdb via fastp at Q25 and MiXCR, keeping in-frame beta chains. Rows with a matching CDR3 protein are joined into one entry that keeps the most common DNA and genes. The V and J calls shown here were made by TCRdb, not taken from the authors' results. The sample has about 1.4 million distinct CDR3 sequences on record, 45% to 70% of them singletons. Of the sample, over 5.5% is held by the ten largest clones.

With respect to this clonotype: Its antigen is not yet known. There are no base qualities to consult, and no much larger clone falls within one base.

From the germline V gene, CDR1 is MNHEY and CDR2 is SVGEGT. V sheds 4 bases and J sheds 2 bases, leaving 12 bases between their ends. The CDR3 sequence holds 14 residues, the cysteine and phenylalanine included. Solely the CDR3 DNA is kept, with 42 bases framed from the first base. Systemically healthy Caucasian individuals from Russia, some 36 in total and aged roughly 6 to 100 years, were included as donors. Around 10 milliliters of peripheral blood were collected from each donor into EDTA-treated Vacutainer tubes. Ficoll-Paque density-gradient centrifugation was used to isolate PBMCs, with at least 6.5 million per sample. Trizol reagent was used to extract total RNA from the PBMCs, yielding at least 6 micrograms per sample. For every donor, flow cytometry on a PBMC aliquot measured the percentage of naive CD45RAhigh/CD27high T cells.

This chain joins TRBV6-2 or TRBV6-3 to TRBJ2-7; the D gene cannot be resolved reliably. The sample was blood. This TCR came from a man aged 18 to 30 in good health. The sequence in DNA is TGTGCCAGCAGTTTGGTGGGCCATCCCTACGAGCAGTACTTC. It codes for CASSLVGHPYEQYF.